The 6 T cell receptor beta chains below all came from one sample that was sequenced in a study of blood T cells in healthy people across ages. A second about 6 to 12 cycle PCR used barcoded and J-beta primers. A single record per CDR3 protein comes from TCRdb applying MiXCR to the 5' RACE reads. The sample contains about 690,000 distinct CDR3 sequences, around two fifths of which appear only once. Sequencing used blood. The origin of the receptors is an elderly man in good health.

This chain links TRBV5-1 with TRBJ2-6, with TRBD1 matching 7 bases. V shed 4 bases and J 4 bases; nucleotides not matched to a gene: 5. The germline V gene encodes CDR1 SGHRS and CDR2 YFSETQ. The CDR3 runs 15 residues. The CDR3 protein is CASSADRVGANVLTF. The CDR3, as DNA: TGCGCCAGCAGCGCTGACAGGGTCGGGGCCAACGTCCTGACTTTC.

V usage is TRBV11-2 and J usage is TRBJ2-1, with 12 bases fitting TRBD2. V trimming: 2 bases; J trimming: 8 bases; junction bases outside the gene matches: 7. The CDR3 loop spans 16 amino acids. Germline CDR1 reads SGHAT; CDR2 reads FQNNGV. This CDR3 reads CASSLNPSGGADEQFF. CDR3 nucleotides: TGTGCCAGCAGCTTAAACCCTAGCGGGGGGGCTGATGAGCAGTTCTTC.

The CDR3 DNA sequence: TGCAGTGCTAGGCCAGCTAATAGCAAAAACATTCAGTACTTC. This translates into CSARPANSKNIQYF. J is TRBJ2-4 and V is TRBV20-1; D gene uncertain. Trimming shortened V by 3 bases and J by 3 bases, and 12 bases separated the two germline ends. The CDR3 runs to 14 residues. CDR1 and CDR2 (germline): DFQATT, SNEGSKA (reference sequence).

CDR3 sequence reads: CASLPGQVGYGYTF. The DNA of the CDR3 is TGTGCCAGCCTACCGGGACAGGTAGGCTATGGCTACACCTTC. The rearrangement links TRBV2 to TRBJ1-2; 8 bases align to TRBD1. Trimming removed 8 bases from V and 4 bases from J; junction bases left unmatched: 9. The CDR3 sequence is 14 residues long. Germline lookup yields CDR1 SNHLY and CDR2 FYNNEI. Drawing the rest from reference TRBV2 and TRBJ1-2, the complete variable domain is EPEVTQTPSHQVTQMGQEVILRCVPISNHLYFYWYRQILGQKVEFLVSFYNNEISEKSEIFDDQFSVERPDGSNFTLKIRSTKLEDSAMYFCASLPGQVGYGYTFGSGTRLTVV.

This chain links TRBV4-1 with TRBJ2-1, with 13 bases that match TRBD2. V shed 3 bases, J shed 9 bases, and the junction held 8 bases outside the gene matches. The germline V gene encodes CDR1 MGHRA and CDR2 YSYEKL. The CDR3 loop spans 16 amino acids. For the CDR3, the DNA is TGCGCCAGCAGCCACGGCCCCGGGACTAGCGGGGTTGAGCAGTTCTTC. Its protein is CASSHGPGTSGVEQFF.

The table lists this clonotype with a few counts. The chain couples TRBV3-1 to TRBJ2-2; no firm D call. V was trimmed by 0 bases and J by 9 bases, leaving 8 bases between them. CDR3 length: 13 amino acids. CDR1 is LGHDT, CDR2 YNNKEL, per germline (reference sequence). This CDR3 reads CASSQDMVRELFF. The CDR3 DNA sequence: TGTGCCAGCAGCCAAGATATGGTTCGGGAGCTGTTTTTT.